The 26 T cell receptor beta chains below were found in one sample sequenced in a study of Tregs in tolerant kidney transplant recipients. Related graft donors supplied nonmyeloablative bone marrow transplants, and mixed chimerism was transient. The table came from immunoSEQ multiplex PCR; TCRdb's copy has only in-frame clones and leaves some out. Altogether about 81,000 clones are present, about 91% being singletons, with the ten largest covering 1.6%. The sequences come from CD4+ T cells from blood (PBMCs), collected 24 months after the transplant. Receptor source: a human patient who received a combined kidney and bone marrow transplant. T cells may partly derive from the graft donor.

CDR3 sequence: CASSLRTSGALEQFF. In nucleotides, the CDR3 is TGTGCCAGCAGCCTTAGGACTAGCGGGGCCCTGGAGCAGTTCTTC. The chain links TRBV9 to TRBJ2-1; 12 bases fit TRBD2. The CDR3 length is 15 residues. V was pared by 4 bases and J by 10 bases, with 9 bases of the junction left unmatched. Germline V lookup: CDR1 SGDLS, CDR2 YYNGEE.

The CDR3 loop is CASSGQRNQPQHF. The CDR3 DNA reads TGTGCCAGCTCGGGACAGAGGAATCAGCCCCAGCATTTT. The genes are TRBV6-5 and TRBJ1-5; TRBD1 matches at 7 bases. J gave up 4 bases and V 8 bases, and 5 bases lay outside the gene matches. The V gene's germline CDR1 is MNHEY and CDR2 SVGAGI. This CDR3 has 13 residues.

The chain has TRBV5-1 and TRBJ2-5; D gene unclear. The end of the DNA aligns better with TRBJ2-7, so the J call may be wrong. Germline lookup yields CDR1 SGHRS and CDR2 YFSETQ. The CDR3 extends over 15 amino acids. The CDR3 loop is CASSLDGVLPYEQYF. Here the CDR3 DNA reads TGCGCCAGCAGCTTGGACGGAGTCCTACCATACGAGCAGTACTTC.

Notes on this clone: The same CDR3 also results from other DNA sequences found in this sample. V gene TRBV6-5 combines with J gene TRBJ1-6, with D maybe TRBD1 (5 bases). Trimming shortened V by 2 bases and J by 6 bases, and 5 bases separated the two germline ends. Germline V gene lookup returns CDR1 MNHEY and CDR2 SVGAGI. This CDR3 has 13 residues. The CDR3 nucleotides read TGTGCCAGCAGTTACGGGGCTAATTCACCCCTCCACTTT. Amino acids: CASSYGANSPLHF.

This rearrangement joins TRBV11-2 to TRBJ2-2; TRBD1 might be the D (5 bases). Germline values: CDR1 SGHAT, CDR2 FQNNGV. V lost 5 bases and J 3 bases, leaving 16 bases between the germline ends. The CDR3 has 16 residues. CDR3 sequence: CASSIWGKVDTGELFF. CDR3 coding DNA: TGTGCCAGCAGCATCTGGGGCAAAGTAGACACCGGGGAGCTGTTTTTT.

This clone was observed a single time. The genes are TRBV6-5 and TRBJ2-7, with 9 bases lining up with TRBD1. Germline loops: CDR1 MNHEY, CDR2 SVGAGI. The CDR3 spans 15 residues. The V and J ends lost 0 bases and 4 bases, in that order; junction bases with no gene match: 4. The CDR3 DNA reads TGTGCCAGCAGTTACTCGTGGACAGGGGAGTACGAGCAGTACTTC. As protein: CASSYSWTGEYEQYF.

The rearrangement uses TRBV23-1 and TRBJ2-7; the D gene is possibly TRBD1 (5 bases). TRBV23-1 is noted as an ORF with a role that remains uncertain. The CDR3 runs to 12 residues. Trimming left V 11 bases short and J 3 bases short, with 14 bases between. CDR3 nucleotides: TGCGCCTGTCCGACAGTTTACTACGAGCAGTACTTC. It specifies CACPTVYYEQYF.

The V call is TRBV30, the J call TRBJ2-3; TRBD2 agrees at 7 bases. Germline trimming cut 0 bases from V and 2 bases from J; bases unmatched to any gene: 5. The germline gives CDR1 GTSNPN, CDR2 SVGIG (reference sequence). This CDR3 has 15 amino acids. DNA of the CDR3: TGTGCCTGGAGTGTACTACGGGGGGACACAGATACGCAGTATTTT. As protein: CAWSVLRGDTDTQYF. Combining the CDR3 with reference TRBV30 and TRBJ2-3 gives the whole variable domain SQTIHQWPATLVQPVGSPLSLECTVEGTSNPNLYWYRQAAGRGLQLLFYSVGIGQISSEVPQNLSASRPQDRQFILSSKKLLLSDSGFYLCAWSVLRGDTDTQYFGPGTRLTVL.

CDR3 residues: CASSETGWNTEAFF. The CDR3 coding sequence is TGTGCCAGCAGCGAGACAGGCTGGAACACTGAAGCTTTCTTT. The gene calls are TRBV7-3 and TRBJ1-1, with D perhaps matching TRBD1 (6 bases). Looked up from germline, CDR1 is SGHTA and CDR2 is FQGTGA. The CDR3 covers 14 residues. V was clipped by 5 bases and J by 1 base, with 11 bases between them.

The genes are TRBV5-1 and TRBJ2-7; 11 positions match TRBD2. The CDR3 contains 16 residues. Germline V CDR1 and CDR2: SGHRS, YFSETQ. The J segment lost 3 bases and the V segment lost 1 base, leaving 6 bases of the junction unmatched. The CDR3 region is CASSLSLAGGYYEQYF. As DNA, the CDR3 is TGCGCCAGCAGCTTGAGCCTAGCGGGGGGTTACTACGAGCAGTACTTC.

This chain connects TRBV9 to TRBJ2-7; D may be TRBD1 (6 bases). V was clipped by 3 bases and J by 4 bases, with 20 bases between them. This CDR3 is built from 16 residues. Germline V gene lookup returns CDR1 SGDLS and CDR2 YYNGEE. Here the CDR3 reads CASSAQQGSFGYEQYF. DNA of the CDR3: TGTGCCAGCAGCGCCCAACAGGGAAGTTTTGGGTACGAGCAGTACTTC.

The chain recombines TRBV9 with TRBJ2-1; D is possibly TRBD2 (6 bases). The germline gives CDR1 SGDLS, CDR2 YYNGEE. Between the trimmed V and J ends, which lost 3 bases and 6 bases, there was a span of 13 bases. The CDR3 spans 14 residues. CDR3 nucleotide sequence: TGTGCCAGCAGCGGGGGACTCCGCCTCAATGAGCAGTTCTTC. Its protein product is CASSGGLRLNEQFF.

The rearrangement joins TRBV30 to TRBJ1-5, with TRBD1 identical over 7 bases. This CDR3 comprises 14 residues. The V and J ends lost 2 bases and 7 bases, in that order; junction bases with no gene match: 8. CDR1 and CDR2 (germline): GTSNPN, SVGIG (reference sequence). The CDR3 DNA reads TGTGCCTGGAGTATGACAGGGACTGGGCAGCCCCAGCATTTT. Its protein product is CAWSMTGTGQPQHF.

The rearrangement joins TRBV7-9 to TRBJ2-1, with 7 bases that match TRBD2. This CDR3 is 17 amino acids long. V shed 1 base, J shed 6 bases, and the junction held 12 bases outside the gene matches. CDR1 is SEHNR and CDR2 is FQNEAQ in the germline V gene (reference sequence). The DNA for the CDR3 is TGTGCCAGCAGCTTAGGTCTCGGTCTAGCGGAACTCAATGAGCAGTTCTTC. Amino acids: CASSLGLGLAELNEQFF.

The chain is built from TRBV19 and TRBJ2-7; the match to TRBD2 covers 11 bases. Germline V gene data show CDR1 as LNHDA and CDR2 as SQIVND (reference sequence). J lost 2 bases, V lost 4 bases, and 7 bases had no gene match. There are 16 residues in the CDR3. The CDR3 coding sequence is TGTGCCAGTAGTAGCCCGGGGACTAGCGGAGCCTACGAGCAGTACTTC. Its translation is CASSSPGTSGAYEQYF.

The genes are TRBV6-5 and TRBJ1-2; 8 bases are a match to TRBD1. Germline CDR1 reads MNHEY; CDR2 reads SVGAGI. The CDR3 runs to 14 residues. V lost 6 bases and J lost 2; bases outside the gene matches: 5. The CDR3 is CASRDRGSNYGYTF. DNA for the CDR3: TGTGCCAGCAGAGACAGGGGTTCCAACTATGGCTACACCTTC.

The chain couples TRBV7-9 to TRBJ2-7; 10 positions match TRBD2. V trimming: 1 base; J trimming: 0 bases; junction bases outside the gene matches: 3. The CDR3 has 16 residues. CDR1 is SEHNR and CDR2 is FQNEAQ in the germline V gene (reference sequence). The CDR3 DNA sequence: TGTGCCAGCAGCTTAGGGGTAGCGGGAGGCTCCTACGAGCAGTACTTC. As protein: CASSLGVAGGSYEQYF. Together with reference TRBV7-9 and TRBJ2-7, the CDR3 gives the full variable domain: DTGVSQNPRHKITKRGQNVTFRCDPISEHNRLYWYRQTLGQGPEFLTYFQNEAQLEKSRLLSDRFSAERPKGSFSTLEIQRTEQGDSAMYLCASSLGVAGGSYEQYFGPGTRLTVT.

The rearrangement links TRBV19 to TRBJ1-1; D is undetermined. CDR3 size: 13 residues. The V and J ends lost 7 bases and 5 bases respectively, with 14 bases between them. CDR1 and CDR2 from the germline V gene are LNHDA and SQIVND (reference sequence). CDR3 DNA: TGTGCCAGTACAACTATGAGCTATACTGAAGCTTTCTTT. Translated: CASTTMSYTEAFF.

J is TRBJ1-1 and V is TRBV7-2, with a weak D call TRBD1 (6 bases). The CDR3 is made up of 16 amino acids. The V end was cut by 3 bases, the J end by 2 bases, with 16 bases between. Germline loops: CDR1 SGHTA, CDR2 FQGNSA. For the CDR3, the DNA is TGTGCCAGCAGCTTCTTCTTAAGGACAGCCAACACTGAAGCTTTCTTT. Translating gives CASSFFLRTANTEAFF. Full variable domain (missing parts from reference TRBV7-2 and TRBJ1-1): GAGVSQSPSNKVTEKGKDVELRCDPISGHTALYWYRQSLGQGLEFLIYFQGNSAPDKSGLPSDRFSAERTGGSVSTLTIQRTQQEDSAVYLCASSFFLRTANTEAFFGQGTRLTVV.

The rearrangement joins TRBV6-6 to TRBJ1-6; TRBD1 might be the D (6 bases). Trimming removed 2 bases at V and 0 bases at J, with 8 bases between. Germline CDR1 MNHNY, CDR2 SVGAGI (reference sequence). The CDR3 has 16 residues. CDR3 DNA: TGTGCCAGCAGTTACATAGGGGGCTCCTATAATTCACCCCTCCACTTT. Translation: CASSYIGGSYNSPLHF.

The genes are TRBV21-1 and TRBJ2-7; the table gives TRBD2 as D, unverified against the DNA. TRBV21-1 is labeled a pseudogene. This CDR3 is 19 amino acids long. DNA of the CDR3: TGTGCCAGCAGCCAACTTCTAGCGGGAGTACCTTTTAGCTCCTACGAGCAGTACTTC. As protein: CASSQLLAGVPFSSYEQYF.

The chain links TRBV18 to TRBJ1-1; TRBD1 matches at 10 bases. From germline, CDR1 is KGHSH and CDR2 LQKENI. V shed 5 bases, J shed 6 bases, and the junction held 3 bases outside the gene matches. The CDR3 is made up of 13 amino acids. The CDR3 protein is CASSSDRGPEAFF. As DNA, the CDR3 is TGTGCCAGCTCATCTGACAGGGGGCCTGAAGCTTTCTTT. The whole variable domain, filled in from reference TRBV18 and TRBJ1-1, reads NAGVMQNPRHLVRRRGQEARLRCSPMKGHSHVYWYRQLPEEGLKFMVYLQKENIIDESGMPKERFSAEFPKEGPSILRIQQVVRGDSAAYFCASSSDRGPEAFFGQGTRLTVV.

The V call is TRBV7-9, the J call TRBJ2-5; D is unclear. The V gene's germline CDR1 is SEHNR and CDR2 FQNEAQ (reference sequence). The V end lost 1 base, the J end lost 5 bases, and 5 bases lay between the germline ends. This CDR3 region has 12 residues. CDR3 DNA: TGTGCCAGCAGCTTAGTACTCGAGACCCAGTACTTC. Amino acid sequence: CASSLVLETQYF.

V gene TRBV2 combines with J gene TRBJ1-5; D call uncertain. CDR3 length: 14 amino acids. Germline V gene lookup returns CDR1 SNHLY and CDR2 FYNNEI. Deletions cut 6 bases from V and 0 bases from J, with 9 bases between. CDR3 sequence: CASSVIYSNQPQHF. CDR3 nucleotide sequence: TGTGCCAGCAGCGTTATATATAGCAATCAGCCCCAGCATTTT.

The chain uses TRBV2 and TRBJ1-6, with D possibly TRBD1 on 5 matching bases. Germline lookup yields CDR1 SNHLY and CDR2 FYNNEI. The germline V and J ends were trimmed by 3 bases and 6 bases, with 9 bases remaining between them. This CDR3 has 14 amino acids. This chain's CDR3 is CASSEGRVNSPLHF. Written as DNA, the CDR3 is TGTGCCAGCAGTGAGGGCAGGGTTAATTCACCCCTCCACTTT.

The chain joins TRBV5-4 to TRBJ2-3; TRBD2 aligns across 11 bases. Germline V lookup: CDR1 SGHNT, CDR2 YYREEE (reference sequence). The CDR3 length is 15 residues. J was trimmed by 2 bases and V by 10 bases; bases with no gene match: 9. In nucleotides, the CDR3 is TGTGCCTACTATTTAGCGGGGGGGCACACAGATACGCAGTATTTT. As protein: CAYYLAGGHTDTQYF.